The clone carrying this T cell receptor (beta chain) has at least ten counts. The CDR3 regions of TCR beta were amplified from RNA transcripts. RT-PCR in the first round (using the HTBI primer set) targeted the TCR CDR3. TCRdb redid the calling of the multiplex PCR reads with MiXCR, one entry per CDR3 protein. The data contain around 270,000 distinct CDR3 sequences, 15% to 20% of them singletons. The entry originates in a study of T cells in Graves' hyperthyroidism and ophthalmopathy. Trimming removed 0 bases at V and 11 bases at J, with 20 bases between. Germline V CDR1 and CDR2: SGDLS, YYNGEE. The CDR3 has 15 residues.

The J gene is TRBJ1-1, the V gene TRBV9; D is perhaps TRBD1 (6 bases). The source is a man between 50 and 59 years old with Graves' ophthalmopathy. Sequencing was done on a sample of blood. The CDR3 protein is CASSVDQGPTVGAFF. The DNA of the CDR3 is TGTGCCAGCAGCGTAGACCAGGGGCCGACGGTTGGGGCTTTCTTT.